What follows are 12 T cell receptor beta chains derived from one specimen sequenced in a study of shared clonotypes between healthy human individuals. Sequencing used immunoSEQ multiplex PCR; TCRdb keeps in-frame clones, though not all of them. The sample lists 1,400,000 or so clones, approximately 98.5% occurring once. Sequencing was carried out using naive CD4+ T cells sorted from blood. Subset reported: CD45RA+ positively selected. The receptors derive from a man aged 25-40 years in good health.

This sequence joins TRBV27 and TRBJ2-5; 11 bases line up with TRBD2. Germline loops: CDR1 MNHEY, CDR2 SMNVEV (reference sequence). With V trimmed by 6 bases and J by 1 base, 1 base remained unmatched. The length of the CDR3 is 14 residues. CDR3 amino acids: CASRGTSGQETQYF. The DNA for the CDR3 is TGTGCCAGCAGGGGGACTAGCGGCCAAGAGACCCAGTACTTC.

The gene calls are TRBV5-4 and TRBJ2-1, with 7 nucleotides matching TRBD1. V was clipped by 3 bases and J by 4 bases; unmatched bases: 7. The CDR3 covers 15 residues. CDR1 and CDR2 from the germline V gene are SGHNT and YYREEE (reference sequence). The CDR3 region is CASSSGTDGYNEQFF. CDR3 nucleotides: TGTGCCAGCAGCTCTGGGACAGACGGATACAATGAGCAGTTCTTC.

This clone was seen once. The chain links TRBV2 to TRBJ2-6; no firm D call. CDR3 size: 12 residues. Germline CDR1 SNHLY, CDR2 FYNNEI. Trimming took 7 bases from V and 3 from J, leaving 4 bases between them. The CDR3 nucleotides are TGTGCCAGCAACGTTGGGGCCAACGTCCTGACTTTC. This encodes CASNVGANVLTF.

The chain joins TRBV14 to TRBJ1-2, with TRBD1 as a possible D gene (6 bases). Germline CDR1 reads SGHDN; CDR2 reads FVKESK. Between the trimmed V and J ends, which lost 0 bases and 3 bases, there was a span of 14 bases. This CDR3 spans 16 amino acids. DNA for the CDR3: TGTGCCAGCAGCCAAGAACCGGGGGCCCCTTACTATGGCTACACCTTC. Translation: CASSQEPGAPYYGYTF.

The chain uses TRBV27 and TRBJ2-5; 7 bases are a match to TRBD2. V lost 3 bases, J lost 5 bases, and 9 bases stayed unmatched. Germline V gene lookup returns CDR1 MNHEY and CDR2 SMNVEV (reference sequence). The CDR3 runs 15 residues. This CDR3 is CASSLASGMSETQYF. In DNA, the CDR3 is TGTGCCAGCAGTTTGGCTAGCGGAATGTCCGAGACCCAGTACTTC.

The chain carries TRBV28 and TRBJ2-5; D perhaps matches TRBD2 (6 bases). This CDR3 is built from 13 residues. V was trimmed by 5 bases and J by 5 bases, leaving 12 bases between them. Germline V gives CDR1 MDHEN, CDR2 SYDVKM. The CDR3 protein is CASSAGGRETQYF. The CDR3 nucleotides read TGTGCCAGCAGTGCCGGGGGTAGGGAGACCCAGTACTTC.

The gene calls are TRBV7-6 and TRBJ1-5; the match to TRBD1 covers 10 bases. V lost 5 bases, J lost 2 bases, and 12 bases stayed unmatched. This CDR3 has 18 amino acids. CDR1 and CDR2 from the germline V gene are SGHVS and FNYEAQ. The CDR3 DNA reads TGTGCCAGCAGCCCCGTACAGGGACAGGGGTCACGCAATCAGCCCCAGCATTTT. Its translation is CASSPVQGQGSRNQPQHF.

The DNA for the CDR3 is TGCGCCAGCTATATGGGCCACCTGGGCACCGGGGAGCTGTTTTTT. It is translated as CASYMGHLGTGELFF. The chain employs TRBV5-1 and TRBJ2-2; D is unclear. The germline gives CDR1 SGHRS, CDR2 YFSETQ. CDR3 length: 15 amino acids. Trimming removed 7 bases from V and 4 bases from J, with 17 bases in between. Looking up the rest from reference TRBV5-1 and TRBJ2-2 gives the full variable domain: KAGVTQTPRYLIKTRGQQVTLSCSPISGHRSVSWYQQTPGQGLQFLFEYFSETQRNKGNFPGRFSGRQFSNSRSEMNVSTLELGDSALYLCASYMGHLGTGELFFGEGSRLTVL.

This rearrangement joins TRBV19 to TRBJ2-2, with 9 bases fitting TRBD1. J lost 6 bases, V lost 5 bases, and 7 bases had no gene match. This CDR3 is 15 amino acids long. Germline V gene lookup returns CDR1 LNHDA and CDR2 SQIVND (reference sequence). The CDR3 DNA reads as TGTGCCAGTAGTTTCCGGGACAGGGCCCCCGGGGAGCTGTTTTTT. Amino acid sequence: CASSFRDRAPGELFF.

CDR3 nucleotide sequence: TGTGCCAGTAGTTCCGGGACTAGCGGTTCCTACGAGCAGTACTTC. Translating gives CASSSGTSGSYEQYF. The rearrangement links TRBV19 to TRBJ2-7, with 11 bases identical to TRBD2. The germline gives CDR1 LNHDA, CDR2 SQIVND (reference sequence). The CDR3 contains 15 residues. The junction had 4 bases not matched to a gene; V was cut back by 5 bases and J by 1 base.

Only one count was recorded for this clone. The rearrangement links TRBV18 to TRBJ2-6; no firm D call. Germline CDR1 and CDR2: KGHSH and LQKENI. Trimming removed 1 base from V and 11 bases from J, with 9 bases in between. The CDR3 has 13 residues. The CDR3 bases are TGTGCCAGCTCACCACGGGCCCCGGACGTCCTGACTTTC. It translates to CASSPRAPDVLTF.

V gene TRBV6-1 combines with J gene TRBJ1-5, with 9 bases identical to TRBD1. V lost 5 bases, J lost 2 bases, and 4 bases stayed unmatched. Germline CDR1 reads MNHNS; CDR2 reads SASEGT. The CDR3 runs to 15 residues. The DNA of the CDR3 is TGTGCCAGCAGTTTGGACAGGGGCGGCAATCAGCCCCAGCATTTT. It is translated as CASSLDRGGNQPQHF.